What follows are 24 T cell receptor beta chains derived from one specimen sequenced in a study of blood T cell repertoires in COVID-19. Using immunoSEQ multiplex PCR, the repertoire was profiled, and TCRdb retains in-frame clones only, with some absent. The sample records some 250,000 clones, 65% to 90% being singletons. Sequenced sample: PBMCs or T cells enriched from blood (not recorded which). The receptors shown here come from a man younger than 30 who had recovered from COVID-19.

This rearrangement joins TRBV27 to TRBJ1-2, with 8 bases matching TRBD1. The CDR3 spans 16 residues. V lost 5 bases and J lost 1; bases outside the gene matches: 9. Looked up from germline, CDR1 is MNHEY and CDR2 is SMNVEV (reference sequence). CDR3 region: CASSPTDREVNYGYTF. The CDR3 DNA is TGTGCCAGCAGTCCGACGGACAGGGAAGTTAACTATGGCTACACCTTC.

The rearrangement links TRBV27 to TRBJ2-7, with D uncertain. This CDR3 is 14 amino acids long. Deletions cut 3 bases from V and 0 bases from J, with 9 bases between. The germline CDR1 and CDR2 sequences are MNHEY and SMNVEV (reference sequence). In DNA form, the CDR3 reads TGTGCCAGCAGTTTTGCTCCGAGCTCCTACGAGCAGTACTTC. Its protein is CASSFAPSSYEQYF.

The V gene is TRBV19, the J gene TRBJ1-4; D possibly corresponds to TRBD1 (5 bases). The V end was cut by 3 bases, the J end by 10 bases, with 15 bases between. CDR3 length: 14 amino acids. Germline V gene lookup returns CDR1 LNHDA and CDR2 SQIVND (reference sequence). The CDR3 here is CASSIISGSRKLFF. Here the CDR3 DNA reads TGTGCCAGTAGTATTATCTCAGGGTCCCGAAAACTGTTTTTT.

For the CDR3, the DNA is TGTGCCAGCAGCCCCTTGACTAGCGGGAGGTACAATGAGCAGTTCTTC. This codes for CASSPLTSGRYNEQFF. The rearrangement uses TRBV7-6 and TRBJ2-1; TRBD2 aligns across 13 bases. J lost 4 bases, V lost 5 bases, and 5 bases had no gene match. Per germline, CDR1 SGHVS and CDR2 FNYEAQ. The CDR3 runs to 16 residues.

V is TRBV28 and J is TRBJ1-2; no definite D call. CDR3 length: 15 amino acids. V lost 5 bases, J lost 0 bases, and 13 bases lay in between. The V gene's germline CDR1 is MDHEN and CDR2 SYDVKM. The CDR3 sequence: CASSPDSITNYGYTF. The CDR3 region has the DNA TGTGCCAGCAGTCCCGACTCTATAACTAACTATGGCTACACCTTC.

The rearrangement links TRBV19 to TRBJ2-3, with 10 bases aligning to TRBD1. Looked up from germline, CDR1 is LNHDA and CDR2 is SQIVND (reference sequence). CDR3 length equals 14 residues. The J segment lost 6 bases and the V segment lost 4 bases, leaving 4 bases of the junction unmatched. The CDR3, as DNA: TGTGCCAGTAGTACGGGACAGGGGAGGGATACGCAGTATTTT. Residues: CASSTGQGRDTQYF.

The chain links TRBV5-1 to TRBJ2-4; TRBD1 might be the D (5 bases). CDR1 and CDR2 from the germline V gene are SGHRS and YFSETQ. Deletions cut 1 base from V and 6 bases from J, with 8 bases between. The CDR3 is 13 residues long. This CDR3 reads CASSLSGINIQYF. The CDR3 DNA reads TGCGCCAGCAGCTTGTCAGGGATAAACATTCAGTACTTC.

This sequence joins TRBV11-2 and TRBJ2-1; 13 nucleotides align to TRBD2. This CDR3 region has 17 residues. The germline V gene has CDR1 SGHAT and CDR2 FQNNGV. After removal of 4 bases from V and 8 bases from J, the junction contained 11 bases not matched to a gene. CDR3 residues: CASSSPRTSGRGYEQFF. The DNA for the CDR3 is TGTGCCAGCAGCTCTCCCAGGACTAGCGGGAGAGGGTATGAGCAGTTCTTC.

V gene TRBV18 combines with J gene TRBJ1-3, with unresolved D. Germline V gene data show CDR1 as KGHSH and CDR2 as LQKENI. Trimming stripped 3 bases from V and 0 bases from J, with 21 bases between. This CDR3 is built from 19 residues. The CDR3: CASSPLPPGEGTSGNTIYF. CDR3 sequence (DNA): TGTGCCAGCTCACCCCTTCCCCCCGGAGAGGGCACCTCTGGAAACACCATATATTTT.

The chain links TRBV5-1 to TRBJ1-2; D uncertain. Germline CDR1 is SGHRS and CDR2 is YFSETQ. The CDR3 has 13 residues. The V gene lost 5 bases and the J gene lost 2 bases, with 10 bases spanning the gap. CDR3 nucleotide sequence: TGCGCCAGCAGGGCCACAGCAAACTATGGCTACACCTTC. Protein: CASRATANYGYTF. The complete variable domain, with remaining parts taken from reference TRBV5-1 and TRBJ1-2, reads KAGVTQTPRYLIKTRGQQVTLSCSPISGHRSVSWYQQTPGQGLQFLFEYFSETQRNKGNFPGRFSGRQFSNSRSEMNVSTLELGDSALYLCASRATANYGYTFGSGTRLTVV.

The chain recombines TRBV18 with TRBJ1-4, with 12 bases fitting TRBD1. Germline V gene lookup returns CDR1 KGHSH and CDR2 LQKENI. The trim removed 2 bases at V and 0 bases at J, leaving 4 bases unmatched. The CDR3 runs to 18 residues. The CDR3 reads CASSPRDRGLATNEKLFF. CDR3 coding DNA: TGTGCCAGCTCACCAAGGGACAGGGGGCTAGCAACTAATGAAAAACTGTTTTTT.

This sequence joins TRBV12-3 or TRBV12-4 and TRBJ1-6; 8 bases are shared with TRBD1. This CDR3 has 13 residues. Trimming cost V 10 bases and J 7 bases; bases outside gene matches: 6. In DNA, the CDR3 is TGTGCCACTCTACAGGGGGGAAATTCACCCCTCCACTTT. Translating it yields CATLQGGNSPLHF.

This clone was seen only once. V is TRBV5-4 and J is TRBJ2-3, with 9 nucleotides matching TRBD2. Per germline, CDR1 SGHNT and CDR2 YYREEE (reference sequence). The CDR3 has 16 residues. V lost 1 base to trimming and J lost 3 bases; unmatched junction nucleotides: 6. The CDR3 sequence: CASSLRTSGSTDTQYF. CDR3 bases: TGTGCCAGCAGCTTGCGCACTAGCGGGTCTACAGATACGCAGTATTTT.

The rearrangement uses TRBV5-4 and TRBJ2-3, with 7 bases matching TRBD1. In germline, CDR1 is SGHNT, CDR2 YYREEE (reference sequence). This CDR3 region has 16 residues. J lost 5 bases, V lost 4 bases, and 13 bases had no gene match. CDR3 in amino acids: CASSRNRGLVGDTQYF. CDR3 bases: TGTGCCAGCAGCCGCAACAGGGGCCTCGTGGGAGATACGCAGTATTTT.

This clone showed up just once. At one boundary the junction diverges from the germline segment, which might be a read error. Here the CDR3 DNA reads TGTGCTAGCAGCTTGAACCCCGCGAGTGCCGGGGAGCTGTTTTTT. Residues: CASSLNPASAGELFF. This chain links TRBV7-7 with TRBJ2-2, with D unclear. CDR1 is SSHAT and CDR2 is FNYEAQ in the germline V gene (reference sequence). The CDR3 is made up of 15 amino acids.

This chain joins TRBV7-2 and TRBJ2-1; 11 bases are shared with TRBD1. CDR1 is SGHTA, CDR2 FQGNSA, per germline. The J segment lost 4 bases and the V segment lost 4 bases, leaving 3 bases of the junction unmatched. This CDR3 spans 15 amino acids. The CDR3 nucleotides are TGTGCCAGCAGCTCAGGACAGGGGGCTTACAATGAGCAGTTCTTC. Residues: CASSSGQGAYNEQFF.

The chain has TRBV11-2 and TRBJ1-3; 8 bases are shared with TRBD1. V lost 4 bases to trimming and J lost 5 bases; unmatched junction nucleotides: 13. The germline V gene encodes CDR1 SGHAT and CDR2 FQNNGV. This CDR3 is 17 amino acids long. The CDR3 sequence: CASSSPRAGGRRNTIYF. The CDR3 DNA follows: TGTGCCAGCAGCTCCCCAAGGGCAGGGGGCCGGAGAAACACCATATATTTT. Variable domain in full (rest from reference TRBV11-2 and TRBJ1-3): EAGVAQSPRYKIIEKRQSVAFWCNPISGHATLYWYQQILGQGPKLLIQFQNNGVVDDSQLPKDRFSAERLKGVDSTLKIQPAKLEDSAVYLCASSSPRAGGRRNTIYFGEGSWLTVV.

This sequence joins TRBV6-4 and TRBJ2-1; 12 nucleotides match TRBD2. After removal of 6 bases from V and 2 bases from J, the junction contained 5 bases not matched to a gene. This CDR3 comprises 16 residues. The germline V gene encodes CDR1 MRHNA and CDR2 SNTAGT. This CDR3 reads CASSDGLAGTYNEQFF. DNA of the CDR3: TGTGCCAGCAGCGATGGACTAGCGGGGACCTACAATGAGCAGTTCTTC.

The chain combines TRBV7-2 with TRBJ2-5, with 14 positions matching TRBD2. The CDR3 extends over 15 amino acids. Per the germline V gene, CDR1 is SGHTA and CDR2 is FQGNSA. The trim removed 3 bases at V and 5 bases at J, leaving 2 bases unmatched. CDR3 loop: CASSLGLAGVETQYF. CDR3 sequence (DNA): TGTGCCAGCAGCTTGGGACTAGCGGGAGTTGAGACCCAGTACTTC. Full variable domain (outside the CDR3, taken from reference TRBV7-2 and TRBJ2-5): GAGVSQSPSNKVTEKGKDVELRCDPISGHTALYWYRQSLGQGLEFLIYFQGNSAPDKSGLPSDRFSAERTGGSVSTLTIQRTQQEDSAVYLCASSLGLAGVETQYFGPGTRLLVL.

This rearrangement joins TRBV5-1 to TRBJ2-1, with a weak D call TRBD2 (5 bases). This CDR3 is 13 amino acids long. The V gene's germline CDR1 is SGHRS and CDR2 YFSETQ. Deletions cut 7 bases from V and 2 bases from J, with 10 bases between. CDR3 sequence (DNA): TGCGCCAGCGGAGCGGTAACCTACAATGAGCAGTTCTTC. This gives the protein CASGAVTYNEQFF.

CDR3 nucleotides: TGCGCCAGCACAGGGGGGACCGGGGAGCTGTTTTTT. It specifies CASTGGTGELFF. The V gene is TRBV10-1, the J gene TRBJ2-2; possible D gene TRBD1, 7 bases. The CDR3 totals 12 residues. The germline CDR1 and CDR2 sequences are WNHNN and SYGVQD (reference sequence). Trimming removed 7 bases from V and 5 bases from J, with 8 bases in between.

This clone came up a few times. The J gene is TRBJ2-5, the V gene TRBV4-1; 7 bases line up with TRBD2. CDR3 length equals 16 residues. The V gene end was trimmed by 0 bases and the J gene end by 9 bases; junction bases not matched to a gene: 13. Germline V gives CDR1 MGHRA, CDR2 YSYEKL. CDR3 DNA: TGCGCCAGCAGCCAAGATCTGGACGCCCCACGGGGGGCCCAGTACTTC. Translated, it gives CASSQDLDAPRGAQYF.

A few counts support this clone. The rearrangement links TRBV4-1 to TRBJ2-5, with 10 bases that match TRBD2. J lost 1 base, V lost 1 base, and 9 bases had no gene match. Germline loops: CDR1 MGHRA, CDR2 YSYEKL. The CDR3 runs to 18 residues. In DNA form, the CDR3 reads TGCGCCAGCAGCCAAGTCCTCCCACTAGCGGGGCTCCAAGAGACCCAGTACTTC. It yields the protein CASSQVLPLAGLQETQYF.

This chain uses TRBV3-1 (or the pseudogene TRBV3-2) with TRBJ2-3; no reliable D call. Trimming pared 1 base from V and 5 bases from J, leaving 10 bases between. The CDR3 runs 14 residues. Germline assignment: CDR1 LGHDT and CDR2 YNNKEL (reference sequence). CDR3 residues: CASSQVSPGDTQYF. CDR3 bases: TGTGCCAGCAGCCAAGTATCGCCCGGAGATACGCAGTATTTT.